This T cell receptor (beta chain) was retrieved from a study of cytomegalovirus exposure and HLA in healthy donors. PCR involved 60 Vbeta and 13 Jbeta primers. Clones were read by immunoSEQ multiplex PCR, and TCRdb kept only the in-frame ones, dropping some. The data show approximately 120,000 clones, about three quarters seen once. This CDR3 is built from 14 residues. CDR1 is SGHVS and CDR2 is FQNEAQ in the germline V gene. With 5 bases removed from V and 3 bases from J, the gap between germline ends came to 11 bases. Points from the study as a whole: In a later analysis, donors in an Asian-associated ancestry cluster reportedly had fewer N-insertions in productive TCRs than the cohort mean.

As concerns this clone: Its antigen is not identified.

Sequenced input: PBMCs. The TCR originated in a man in his fifties in good health and CMV-seronegative. The V call is TRBV7-8, the J call TRBJ1-5, with D possibly matching TRBD1 (5 bases). The CDR3 protein is CASSPWGDNQPQHF. CDR3 in DNA: TGTGCCAGCAGCCCGTGGGGGGACAATCAGCCCCAGCATTTT.